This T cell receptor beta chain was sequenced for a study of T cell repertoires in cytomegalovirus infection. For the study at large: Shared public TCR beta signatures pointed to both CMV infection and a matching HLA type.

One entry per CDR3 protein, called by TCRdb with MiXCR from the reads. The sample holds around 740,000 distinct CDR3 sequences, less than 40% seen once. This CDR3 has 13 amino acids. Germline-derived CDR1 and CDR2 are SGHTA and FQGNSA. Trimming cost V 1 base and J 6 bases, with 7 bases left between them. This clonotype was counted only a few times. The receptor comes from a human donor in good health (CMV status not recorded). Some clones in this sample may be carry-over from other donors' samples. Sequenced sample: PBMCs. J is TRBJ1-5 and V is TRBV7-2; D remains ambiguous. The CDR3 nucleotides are TGTGCCAGCAGCTTAGAAGTCAGTCAGCCCCAGCATTTT. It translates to CASSLEVSQPQHF.